Presented here are 18 T cell receptor beta chains from one specimen sequenced in a study of metastatic and nonmetastatic thyroid tumors. Patients underwent thyroid surgery, and none had received any treatment before it. TCRdb reprocessed the PCR reads using MiXCR. This table holds over 30,000 clones, about 30% found once. The sample taken for sequencing was tumor tissue. The receptor set was obtained from a female donor with papillary thyroid cancer or a benign thyroid nodule (not recorded which). Some clones in this sample may be carry-over from other donors' samples.

The chain recombines TRBV6-1 with TRBJ2-1; no reliable D call. CDR3 size: 13 residues. The germline V gene encodes CDR1 MNHNS and CDR2 SASEGT. V dropped 6 bases and J dropped 6 bases, with 12 bases sitting between them. CDR3 loop: CASSPSDTNEQFF. The CDR3 coding sequence is TGTGCCAGCAGCCCCAGTGATACCAATGAGCAGTTCTTC.

The V call is TRBV6-1, the J call TRBJ1-2; unclear D gene. CDR1 MNHNS and CDR2 SASEGT come from the germline V gene. The CDR3 runs 17 residues. V was cut by 0 bases and J by 4 bases, with 18 bases left in between. The CDR3 region has the DNA TGTGCCAGCAGTGAAGCGAGACAAGTTGGCGGGCCCTATGGCTACACCTTC. Its protein product is CASSEARQVGGPYGYTF.

The chain is built from TRBV7-2 and TRBJ2-3, with D uncertain. CDR3 length: 15 residues. The ends were cut back, 3 bases at V and 1 base at J, with 11 bases in the middle. Per the germline V gene, CDR1 is SGHTA and CDR2 is FQGNSA. CDR3 DNA sequence: TGTGCCAGCAGCTTGCGACCCCCAGGCACAGATACGCAGTATTTT. Translating gives CASSLRPPGTDTQYF.

V and J are TRBV9 and TRBJ2-7, with a possible D match to TRBD1 (5 bases). This CDR3 has 11 amino acids. V was trimmed by 1 base and J by 6 bases, leaving 5 bases between them. CDR1 SGDLS and CDR2 YYNGEE come from the germline V gene. CDR3 nucleotides: TGTGCCAGCAGCGTACAGGGCGAGCAGTACTTC. Translated, it gives CASSVQGEQYF.

The sample holds a few counts of this clone. The V gene is TRBV5-1, the J gene TRBJ2-7; D may be TRBD1 (5 bases). Germline CDR1 reads SGHRS; CDR2 reads YFSETQ. This CDR3 spans 15 amino acids. With 0 bases removed from V and 3 bases from J, the gap between germline ends came to 13 bases. The CDR3 DNA sequence: TGCGCCAGCAGCTTGGATAGGGGAAGTTTCTACGAGCAGTACTTC. Translation: CASSLDRGSFYEQYF. Full variable domain (missing parts from reference TRBV5-1 and TRBJ2-7): KAGVTQTPRYLIKTRGQQVTLSCSPISGHRSVSWYQQTPGQGLQFLFEYFSETQRNKGNFPGRFSGRQFSNSRSEMNVSTLELGDSALYLCASSLDRGSFYEQYFGPGTRLTVT.

The rearrangement joins TRBV11-2 to TRBJ2-7; TRBD2 matches 13 bases. Germline CDR1 reads SGHAT; CDR2 reads FQNNGV. V gave up 4 bases and J gave up 1 base; unmatched junction bases: 10. This CDR3 has 18 amino acids. For the CDR3, the DNA is TGTGCCAGCAGCTCCCAGACTAGCGGGGGGTCCGGGTCCTACGAGCAGTACTTC. Residues: CASSSQTSGGSGSYEQYF.

This clone has a handful of counts. The chain is built from TRBV29-1 and TRBJ1-6, with TRBD1 identical over 10 bases. The V segment lost 6 bases and the J segment 6 bases; nucleotides outside the gene matches: 2. From germline, CDR1 is SQVTM and CDR2 ANQGSEA. This CDR3 region has 13 residues. CDR3 nucleotide sequence: TGCAGCGTGGGACAGGGGCGTAATTCACCCCTCCACTTT. It specifies CSVGQGRNSPLHF.

The V call is TRBV19, the J call TRBJ2-2, with unresolved D. Per the germline V gene, CDR1 is LNHDA and CDR2 is SQIVND (reference sequence). The CDR3 totals 13 residues. Trimming cost V 8 bases and J 0 bases, with 7 bases left between them. The CDR3 spells CASYGSNTGELFF. CDR3 nucleotides: TGTGCCAGTTACGGGTCGAACACCGGGGAGCTGTTTTTT.

CDR3 DNA sequence: TGTGCCAGCAGCCAGGGTACGGGACAGGGAGGACCTTCACCCCTCCACTTT. It translates to CASSQGTGQGGPSPLHF. The chain recombines TRBV3-1 with TRBJ1-6; TRBD1 matches at 9 bases. Germline CDR1 and CDR2: LGHDT and YNNKEL (reference sequence). The junction had 12 bases not matched to a gene; V was cut back by 3 bases and J by 9 bases. CDR3 length equals 17 residues.

The CDR3 region is CASSPHSKGNYEQYF. Written as DNA, the CDR3 is TGTGCCAGCAGCCCCCATTCAAAGGGGAACTACGAGCAGTACTTC. This chain links TRBV12-3 or TRBV12-4 with TRBJ2-7; D is possibly TRBD1 (5 bases). V lost 6 bases and J 3 bases, leaving 18 bases between the germline ends. The CDR3 spans 15 residues.

This clone was seen a handful of times. The chain recombines TRBV24-1 with TRBJ1-2; 11 bases line up with TRBD1. This CDR3 contains 17 residues. Germline trimming cut 2 bases from V and 4 bases from J; bases unmatched to any gene: 8. CDR1 and CDR2 (germline): KGHDR, SFDVKD. As DNA, the CDR3 is TGTGCCACCAGTGATTCGACCCGGGACAGGGGGGCCTATGGCTACACCTTC. Its translation: CATSDSTRDRGAYGYTF.

The V and J genes are TRBV9 and TRBJ2-7, with TRBD1 matching over 8 bases. Germline CDR1 is SGDLS and CDR2 is YYNGEE. V lost 2 bases and J lost 2; bases outside the gene matches: 3. The CDR3 covers 14 residues. The CDR3 reads CASSVGTGPYEQYF. The DNA for the CDR3 is TGTGCCAGCAGCGTTGGGACAGGACCCTACGAGCAGTACTTC.

The chain links TRBV10-1 to TRBJ2-7; 7 nucleotides match TRBD1. V dropped 3 bases and J dropped 1; count of bases not matched to a gene: 6. CDR1 and CDR2 (germline): WNHNN, SYGVQD (reference sequence). The CDR3 covers 15 residues. CDR3 in amino acids: CASSDRRQGSYEQYF. The CDR3 DNA is TGCGCCAGCAGTGATAGGCGACAGGGATCCTACGAGCAGTACTTC.

The CDR3 spells CSVQTRNTGELFF. In DNA, the CDR3 is TGCAGCGTCCAAACCAGGAACACCGGGGAGCTGTTTTTT. V gene TRBV29-1 combines with J gene TRBJ2-2; D remains unclear. The V and J ends lost 6 bases and 1 base respectively, with 9 bases between them. Germline CDR1 and CDR2: SQVTM and ANQGSEA. The CDR3 is 13 amino acids.

This clone was seen a handful of times. V is TRBV10-3 and J is TRBJ2-3; D remains ambiguous. The CDR3 sequence is 14 residues long. Trimming left V 7 bases short and J 2 bases short, with 13 bases between. Germline V gives CDR1 ENHRY, CDR2 SYGVKD. CDR3 sequence: CAITRPVPTDTQYF. CDR3 sequence (DNA): TGTGCCATCACGAGGCCAGTCCCCACAGATACGCAGTATTTT.

As for this clone: At one end, the junction sequence differs from germline, possibly due to a read error. The V and J genes are TRBV29-1 and TRBJ2-1; tentative D call: TRBD2 (6 bases). Germline CDR1 SQVTM, CDR2 ANQGSEA. There are 12 residues in the CDR3. CDR3: CSVEAGRRGDVF. In DNA, the CDR3 is TGCAGCGTTGAGGCGGGGCGTCGTGGGGATGTCTTC.

This chain links TRBV6-1 with TRBJ2-7; maybe TRBD1 (5 bases). Germline-derived CDR1 and CDR2 are MNHNS and SASEGT. Trimming pared 0 bases from V and 0 bases from J, leaving 6 bases between. The CDR3 contains 14 residues. The CDR3 reads CASSEAGPSYEQYF. CDR3 nucleotides: TGTGCCAGCAGTGAAGCGGGGCCCTCCTACGAGCAGTACTTC.

This clone was counted a few times. The genes are TRBV28 and TRBJ2-7, with D hard to call. V lost 6 bases, J lost 2 bases, and 11 bases lay in between. Per germline, CDR1 MDHEN and CDR2 SYDVKM. The CDR3 runs 13 residues. The CDR3 bases are TGTGCCAGCAGGTCCGTCGGTCCCTACGAGCAGTACTTC. Protein product: CASRSVGPYEQYF.